This T cell receptor beta chain is drawn from a study of blood T cells in healthy people across ages. Study-wide results and caveats: Observed TCR beta diversity per million T cells went down as age went up. This fall followed a roughly linear course with age.

In this sample, this clonotype turned up a few times. Antigen: not known. Primed by a sample-barcoded 5' primer and a J-beta primer mix, a second PCR proceeded for 7 to 11 cycles. Carrying 12 random nucleotides, a template-switch adaptor labeled each individual cDNA molecule. TCRdb used MiXCR to reprocess the 5' RACE reads, holding one entry per CDR3 protein. The sample lists roughly 1,500,000 distinct CDR3 sequences; 30% to 35% were seen once. The CDR3 length is 13 residues. Germline CDR1 and CDR2: SGHRS and YFSETQ. The ends were cut back, 0 bases at V and 6 bases at J, with 9 bases in the middle. The V call is TRBV5-1, the J call TRBJ1-2; D might be TRBD1 (5 bases). This TCR was sampled from a woman aged 30 to 39 in good health. The sample comprised blood. In nucleotides, the CDR3 is TGCGCCAGCAGCTTGGGGACACAGAATGGCTACACCTTC. Translation gives CASSLGTQNGYTF. Supplemented by reference TRBV5-1 and TRBJ1-2, the full variable domain reads KAGVTQTPRYLIKTRGQQVTLSCSPISGHRSVSWYQQTPGQGLQFLFEYFSETQRNKGNFPGRFSGRQFSNSRSEMNVSTLELGDSALYLCASSLGTQNGYTFGSGTRLTVV.